One and the same sample provided the 8 T cell receptor beta chains below, sequenced in a study of T cell responses to AZD1222 COVID-19 vaccine. The method was immunoSEQ multiplex PCR; TCRdb's version includes in-frame clones alone and lacks a portion of them. In the table there are 98,000 or so clones, roughly 89% of which are singletons. Source: peripheral blood, taken on day 0 of MenACWY control vaccination. These receptors originate from an adult in good health.

This chain links TRBV12-3 or TRBV12-4 with TRBJ1-2; D is perhaps TRBD1 (6 bases). V was trimmed by 3 bases and J by 7 bases, leaving 12 bases between them. The CDR3 totals 13 residues. DNA of the CDR3: TGTGCCAGCAGTTTCCAGGGGACGGGTGGCTACACCTTC. It yields the protein CASSFQGTGGYTF.

The rearrangement joins TRBV7-2 to TRBJ2-2; no reliable D call. The V end was cut by 1 base, the J end by 7 bases, with 16 bases between. The CDR3 loop spans 16 amino acids. Germline values: CDR1 SGHTA, CDR2 FQGNSA. CDR3 bases: TGTGCCAGCAGCTTAGGGCGGTACTCAAGCATCGGGGAGCTGTTTTTT. Translation: CASSLGRYSSIGELFF.

The chain recombines TRBV7-6 with TRBJ1-5; D is uncertain. This CDR3 comprises 11 residues. Germline CDR1 is SGHVS and CDR2 is FNYEAQ. V was shortened by 11 bases and J by 2 bases, with 7 bases between the two germline ends. In nucleotides, the CDR3 is TGTGCCTATTCTGGCAATCAGCCCCAGCATTTT. Its protein product is CAYSGNQPQHF.

This chain joins TRBV5-1 and TRBJ2-3; TRBD1 aligns across 8 bases. Per the germline V gene, CDR1 is SGHRS and CDR2 is YFSETQ. The CDR3 sequence is 15 residues long. The ends lost 0 bases at V and 4 bases at J; junction bases unmatched: 4. CDR3 protein: CASSLVGQGADTQYF. The CDR3 DNA reads TGCGCCAGCAGCTTGGTCGGACAGGGAGCAGATACGCAGTATTTT.

The chain carries TRBV7-9 and TRBJ1-5; D is uncertain. V was shortened by 5 bases and J by 7 bases, with 12 bases between the two germline ends. CDR1 and CDR2 (germline): SEHNR, FQNEAQ (reference sequence). This CDR3 comprises 13 residues. In nucleotides, the CDR3 is TGTGCCAGCAGCCCGACCCCGGAGCAGCCCCAGCATTTT. Residues: CASSPTPEQPQHF.

The J gene is TRBJ1-1, the V gene TRBV7-2; tentative D call: TRBD1 (5 bases). Trimming cost V 1 base and J 4 bases, with 13 bases left between them. The germline CDR1 and CDR2 sequences are SGHTA and FQGNSA. This CDR3 is 15 amino acids long. CDR3 in DNA: TGTGCCAGCAGCTTAGGAGGGCAGGGCGGCACTGAAGCTTTCTTT. Translated, it gives CASSLGGQGGTEAFF.

The chain recombines TRBV12-5 with TRBJ2-5, with 7 bases lining up with TRBD2. J gave up 4 bases and V 5 bases, and 1 base lay outside the gene matches. CDR3 length: 12 amino acids. Germline V gene sequence: CDR1 LGHNT, CDR2 FRNRAP. The CDR3, as DNA: TGTGCTAGTGGTCCGGGGGGAGAGACCCAGTACTTC. Its translation: CASGPGGETQYF.

The chain is built from TRBV5-5 and TRBJ1-5; D is unresolved. CDR1 is SGHKS, CDR2 YYEKEE, per germline (reference sequence). Trimming removed 1 base at V and 0 bases at J, with 5 bases between. The CDR3 has 14 residues. The CDR3 region is CASSLHLSNQPQHF. CDR3 coding DNA: TGTGCCAGCAGCTTGCACCTTAGCAATCAGCCCCAGCATTTT.